The 30 T cell receptor beta chains reported below all come from one sample, sequenced in a study of blood T cell repertoires in COVID-19. Method: immunoSEQ multiplex PCR; TCRdb's copy keeps in-frame clones and lacks some. The sample shows hundreds of thousands of clones, about 90% of them seen only once. Sequences were obtained from PBMCs or T cells enriched from blood (not recorded which). The receptors here all came from a man aged 50 or older who had been exposed to COVID-19.

The chain combines TRBV2 with TRBJ2-7; 10 positions agree with TRBD2. This CDR3 has 15 amino acids. CDR1 is SNHLY and CDR2 is FYNNEI in the germline V gene. The V segment lost 6 bases and the J segment 1 base; nucleotides outside the gene matches: 6. The CDR3 spells CASRLAGGPSYEQYV. As DNA, the CDR3 is TGTGCCAGCAGATTAGCGGGAGGCCCTTCCTACGAGCAGTACGTC.

The chain links TRBV30 to TRBJ1-2; no clear D. The V and J ends lost 3 bases and 0 bases respectively, with 14 bases between them. From germline, CDR1 is GTSNPN and CDR2 SVGIG (reference sequence). This CDR3 comprises 15 residues. The CDR3 is CAWRSGISANYGYTF. In DNA, the CDR3 is TGTGCCTGGAGATCGGGGATCTCAGCTAACTATGGCTACACCTTC.

The V and J genes are TRBV28 and TRBJ1-1, with D uncertain. Germline V lookup: CDR1 MDHEN, CDR2 SYDVKM. The CDR3 length is 13 residues. With 7 bases removed from V and 5 bases from J, the gap between germline ends came to 14 bases. The CDR3 is CASTREGWTEAFF. In nucleotides, the CDR3 is TGTGCCAGCACCCGGGAGGGATGGACTGAAGCTTTCTTT.

V and J are TRBV11-3 and TRBJ1-2, with D possibly being TRBD1 (6 bases). Germline CDR1 is SGHNT and CDR2 is YENEEA. The CDR3 is 17 residues long. Trimming pared 2 bases from V and 1 base from J, leaving 17 bases between. The CDR3 region has the DNA TGTGCCAGCAGCTTACTGGGACGACAGGAGATTAACTATGGCTACACCTTC. Protein sequence: CASSLLGRQEINYGYTF.

V and J are TRBV3-1 (or the pseudogene TRBV3-2) and TRBJ2-3; 8 bases map to TRBD2. CDR1 is LGHDT, CDR2 YNNKEL, per germline (reference sequence). The CDR3 sequence is 15 residues long. Trimming at V came to 2 bases and at J to 3 bases, leaving 4 bases not matched to a gene. The chain's CDR3 is CASSQSGSETDTQYF. The CDR3 region has the DNA TGTGCCAGCAGCCAAAGCGGGAGTGAGACAGATACGCAGTATTTT.

V gene TRBV11-2 combines with J gene TRBJ2-1; maybe TRBD2 (5 bases). Trimming took 8 bases from V and 2 from J, leaving 13 bases between them. Per germline, CDR1 SGHAT and CDR2 FQNNGV. CDR3 length: 14 amino acids. CDR3 DNA sequence: TGTGCCAGCGGATCTAGCCCCGCCTACAATGAGCAGTTCTTC. Protein product: CASGSSPAYNEQFF.

The chain joins TRBV29-1 to TRBJ1-4, with D perhaps matching TRBD1 (6 bases). Germline V gives CDR1 SQVTM, CDR2 ANQGSEA. The CDR3 covers 15 residues. Deletions cut 6 bases from V and 7 bases from J, with 21 bases between. The CDR3, as DNA: TGCAGCGTCGCGCTCCGGGGGGGGCAAGGTGAAAAACTGTTTTTT. Translation: CSVALRGGQGEKLFF.

V is TRBV4-2 and J is TRBJ2-3; D remains ambiguous. This CDR3 is 13 amino acids long. Germline-derived CDR1 and CDR2 are LGHNA and YNFKEQ. V lost 0 bases and J lost 11, with 12 bases in between. CDR3 coding DNA: TGTGCCAGCAGCCAAGATCTAGGCGATTGGCAGTATTTT. Amino acid sequence: CASSQDLGDWQYF.

V is TRBV9 and J is TRBJ2-5, with TRBD2 identical over 11 bases. The CDR3 contains 13 residues. The germline V gene encodes CDR1 SGDLS and CDR2 YYNGEE. J lost 14 bases, V lost 3 bases, and 9 bases had no gene match. This chain's CDR3 is CASSATPGTSGYF. CDR3 nucleotide sequence: TGTGCCAGCAGCGCCACTCCCGGGACTAGCGGTTACTTC.

The V call is TRBV27, the J call TRBJ1-4, with D perhaps TRBD1 (5 bases). Trimming shortened V by 4 bases and J by 0 bases, and 15 bases separated the two germline ends. Per the germline V gene, CDR1 is MNHEY and CDR2 is SMNVEV (reference sequence). This CDR3 contains 17 residues. CDR3 nucleotide sequence: TGTGCCAGCAGTTCCAATGCGGCGGGGGCAACTAATGAAAAACTGTTTTTT. Protein: CASSSNAAGATNEKLFF.

The genes are TRBV30 and TRBJ1-1; D gene unclear. The V end lost 1 base, the J end lost 0 bases, and 6 bases lay between the germline ends. Germline V gene sequence: CDR1 GTSNPN, CDR2 SVGIG (reference sequence). The CDR3 is 13 residues long. The CDR3 coding sequence is TGTGCCTGGAGTGACGGGTTGAACACTGAAGCTTTCTTT. Its translation: CAWSDGLNTEAFF.

The V and J genes are TRBV29-1 and TRBJ1-6, with D possibly being TRBD1 (6 bases). The CDR3 has 13 amino acids. CDR1 and CDR2 (germline): SQVTM, ANQGSEA. V was trimmed by 7 bases and J by 9 bases, leaving 16 bases between them. The chain's CDR3 is CSAGRGAGSPLHF. The CDR3 DNA sequence: TGCAGCGCCGGTCGGGGGGCGGGTTCACCCCTCCACTTT.

The genes are TRBV18 and TRBJ2-3; TRBD2 is a possible D gene (6 bases). CDR1 and CDR2 from the germline V gene are KGHSH and LQKENI. Trimming left V 4 bases short and J 5 bases short, with 16 bases between. The length of the CDR3 is 15 residues. The CDR3 DNA follows: TGTGCCAGCTCACTCCCGGGACTGCTCGGAGATACGCAGTATTTT. It yields the protein CASSLPGLLGDTQYF. Complete variable domain (other parts from reference TRBV18 and TRBJ2-3): NAGVMQNPRHLVRRRGQEARLRCSPMKGHSHVYWYRQLPEEGLKFMVYLQKENIIDESGMPKERFSAEFPKEGPSILRIQQVVRGDSAAYFCASSLPGLLGDTQYFGPGTRLTVL.

This clone appeared a single time. This chain uses TRBV11-2 with TRBJ1-5, with 8 positions matching TRBD1. Germline values: CDR1 SGHAT, CDR2 FQNNGV. This CDR3 has 16 amino acids. J gave up 6 bases and V 5 bases, and 12 bases lay outside the gene matches. CDR3: CASSLVPGGATQPQHF. The CDR3 DNA follows: TGTGCCAGCAGCCTAGTACCAGGGGGCGCGACTCAGCCCCAGCATTTT.

The genes are TRBV5-6 and TRBJ1-2; 8 nucleotides align to TRBD1. With 0 bases clipped from V and 9 bases from J, the junction kept 10 bases outside the gene matches. This CDR3 comprises 15 residues. Per the germline V gene, CDR1 is SGHDT and CDR2 is YYEEEE. CDR3 amino acids: CASSLGRTGPRSYTF. The DNA of the CDR3 is TGTGCCAGCAGCTTGGGGCGGACAGGGCCTAGGAGCTACACCTTC. The entire variable domain, with the rest obtained from reference TRBV5-6 and TRBJ1-2, is as follows: DAGVTQSPTHLIKTRGQQVTLRCSPKSGHDTVSWYQQALGQGPQFIFQYYEEEERQRGNFPDRFSGHQFPNYSSELNVNALLLGDSALYLCASSLGRTGPRSYTFGSGTRLTVV.

V gene TRBV11-3 combines with J gene TRBJ2-1, with 14 positions matching TRBD2. The junction had 13 bases not matched to a gene; V was cut back by 5 bases and J by 10 bases. This CDR3 is 17 amino acids long. Germline CDR1 SGHNT, CDR2 YENEEA. The CDR3 DNA is TGTGCCAGCAGCCCTCAGACGGGACTAGCGGGAGTCCGAGAGCAGTTCTTC. It specifies CASSPQTGLAGVREQFF.

This rearrangement joins TRBV10-3 to TRBJ1-1; TRBD1 matches 9 bases. The CDR3 spans 13 residues. The germline V gene has CDR1 ENHRY and CDR2 SYGVKD. The J segment lost 5 bases and the V segment lost 4 bases, leaving 2 bases of the junction unmatched. In DNA, the CDR3 is TGTGCCATCAGTGGGACAGGGGTTACTGAAGCTTTCTTT. Protein product: CAISGTGVTEAFF.

The gene calls are TRBV5-1 and TRBJ1-1; TRBD1 matches at 7 bases. The CDR3 is made up of 13 amino acids. Germline values: CDR1 SGHRS, CDR2 YFSETQ. With 3 bases clipped from V and 3 bases from J, the junction kept 2 bases outside the gene matches. In nucleotides, the CDR3 is TGCGCCAGCAGCTACGGACAGGACACTGAAGCTTTCTTT. Translation: CASSYGQDTEAFF.

The gene calls are TRBV18 and TRBJ1-2, with 8 bases matching TRBD1. CDR1 KGHSH and CDR2 LQKENI come from the germline V gene. V gave up 6 bases and J gave up 4 bases; unmatched junction bases: 13. The CDR3 runs to 16 residues. The CDR3 bases are TGTGCCAGCTCGCTCGGGACAGGAGTGCAGGGCTATGGCTACACCTTC. It encodes CASSLGTGVQGYGYTF.

V is TRBV5-1 and J is TRBJ2-7; D not resolved. Germline CDR1 is SGHRS and CDR2 is YFSETQ. Trimming cost V 3 bases and J 2 bases, with 12 bases left between them. CDR3 size: 14 residues. The CDR3 bases are TGCGCCAGCAGCTCTCTGGGCAGTCCCTACGAGCAGTACGTC. This translates into CASSSLGSPYEQYV.

The rearrangement joins TRBV28 to TRBJ2-7; a possible D gene is TRBD2 (6 bases). The germline V and J ends were trimmed by 4 bases and 1 base, with 11 bases remaining between them. CDR3 length: 14 residues. CDR1 and CDR2 from the germline V gene are MDHEN and SYDVKM. This chain's CDR3 is CASSYQRASYEQYV. CDR3 DNA sequence: TGTGCCAGCAGTTATCAGCGGGCTTCCTACGAGCAGTACGTC.

This sequence joins TRBV4-1 and TRBJ1-2; possibly TRBD1 for D (6 bases). Trimming removed 0 bases from V and 5 bases from J, with 13 bases in between. Per the germline V gene, CDR1 is MGHRA and CDR2 is YSYEKL. The CDR3 runs to 15 residues. CDR3 DNA sequence: TGCGCCAGCAGCCAAGACCAGGGGCTTTCGTATGGCTACACCTTC. Amino acids: CASSQDQGLSYGYTF.

The rearrangement joins TRBV30 to TRBJ1-5; D is uncertain. V was trimmed by 0 bases and J by 3 bases, leaving 9 bases between them. The CDR3 loop spans 14 amino acids. The germline CDR1 and CDR2 sequences are GTSNPN and SVGIG (reference sequence). CDR3 loop: CAWSVPVLNQPQHF. The CDR3 DNA is TGTGCCTGGAGTGTACCGGTGCTCAATCAGCCCCAGCATTTT.

The CDR3 DNA reads as TGTGCCAGCAGCAAAAACTGGTTAAGTGGAGAGACCCAGTACTTC. Encoded protein: CASSKNWLSGETQYF. The chain carries TRBV11-2 and TRBJ2-5; unclear D gene. The V gene lost 5 bases and the J gene lost 4 bases, with 17 bases spanning the gap. The CDR3 covers 15 residues. The germline gives CDR1 SGHAT, CDR2 FQNNGV.

This clone occurred once. The rearrangement links TRBV5-1 to TRBJ1-2, with 8 bases lining up with TRBD1. The junction had 7 bases not matched to a gene; V was cut back by 4 bases and J by 8 bases. There are 13 residues in the CDR3. CDR1 SGHRS and CDR2 YFSETQ come from the germline V gene. The chain's CDR3 is CASSGGQGGGYTF. CDR3 in DNA: TGCGCCAGCAGCGGTGGACAGGGAGGAGGCTACACCTTC.

This clone showed up just once. The chain joins TRBV4-1 to TRBJ2-5; 9 nucleotides align to TRBD2. The V and J ends lost 0 bases and 6 bases, in that order; junction bases with no gene match: 8. Germline lookup yields CDR1 MGHRA and CDR2 YSYEKL. The CDR3 consists of 16 residues. The CDR3, as DNA: TGCGCCAGCAGCCAAGATGGGACTAGCATGAGACAGACCCAGTACTTC. Residues: CASSQDGTSMRQTQYF.

This rearrangement joins TRBV5-1 to TRBJ1-1, with D possibly matching TRBD1 (6 bases). There are 13 residues in the CDR3. Germline CDR1 SGHRS, CDR2 YFSETQ. V was clipped by 0 bases and J by 8 bases, with 11 bases between them. The DNA of the CDR3 is TGCGCCAGCAGCTTGGGGACAGCAAAGGAAGCTTTCTTT. This gives the protein CASSLGTAKEAFF.

This clone is a singleton in its sample. The chain uses TRBV3-1 (or the pseudogene TRBV3-2) and TRBJ2-3; TRBD2 matches 11 bases. V was pared by 2 bases and J by 8 bases, with 6 bases of the junction left unmatched. CDR3 length: 15 amino acids. CDR1 LGHDT and CDR2 YNNKEL come from the germline V gene (reference sequence). The CDR3 is CASSQLAGGLATQYF. CDR3 coding DNA: TGTGCCAGCAGCCAACTAGCGGGGGGCTTAGCTACGCAGTATTTT.

The chain has TRBV20-1 and TRBJ1-1, with D perhaps TRBD1 (6 bases). Trimming removed 3 bases at V and 10 bases at J, with 18 bases between. In germline, CDR1 is DFQATT, CDR2 SNEGSKA (reference sequence). The CDR3 consists of 13 residues. This chain's CDR3 is CSASHRTVERAFF. The CDR3, as DNA: TGCAGTGCTAGTCACCGGACAGTAGAGAGAGCTTTCTTT.

This clone has only one observation. The CDR3 coding sequence is TGCGCCAGCAGCTCGGGACAGGGCTACACTCAAGATACGCAGTATTTT. Translating it yields CASSSGQGYTQDTQYF. V gene TRBV5-1 combines with J gene TRBJ2-3; 9 bases align to TRBD1. After removal of 3 bases from V and 5 bases from J, the junction contained 10 bases not matched to a gene. The germline V gene encodes CDR1 SGHRS and CDR2 YFSETQ. The CDR3 extends over 16 amino acids.